This passage covers 22 T cell receptor beta chains from one sample sequenced in a study of shared clonotypes between healthy human individuals. The assay was immunoSEQ multiplex PCR, and TCRdb's table has in-frame clones only and misses some. Among about 1 million clones listed, 70% to 80% were seen once. Sequencing was done on a sample of memory CD4+ T cells sorted from blood. This sample's subset: CD45RA-negative fraction. These receptors all come from a man in his late teens or twenties in good health.

CDR3 DNA: TGCGCCAGCAGCCAGGGACAGGGGAGAGGAGCTTTCTTT. Translating it yields CASSQGQGRGAFF. This chain connects TRBV5-1 to TRBJ1-1; 10 bases match TRBD1. CDR1 is SGHRS, CDR2 YFSETQ, per germline. This CDR3 spans 13 amino acids. The V segment lost 4 bases and the J segment 10 bases; nucleotides outside the gene matches: 7.

This clone was seen only a few times. The germline gene is not matched at one end of the junction; a read error may be the cause. This chain connects TRBV10-3 to TRBJ2-7, with 12 positions matching TRBD2. Germline-derived CDR1 and CDR2 are ENHRY and SYGVKD. CDR3 length: 15 residues. This CDR3 reads CAISDSKTSGSEAGF. The CDR3 nucleotides read TGTGCCATCAGTGATTCTAAGACTAGCGGGAGTGAAGCAGGCTTC.

The chain carries TRBV30 and TRBJ2-5; TRBD1 aligns across 9 bases. Germline CDR1 GTSNPN, CDR2 SVGIG (reference sequence). CDR3 length equals 13 residues. V shed 5 bases, J shed 3 bases, and the junction held 4 bases outside the gene matches. The DNA for the CDR3 is TGTGCCTGGGGGGGGACAGGGAAAGAGACCCAGTACTTC. This sequence encodes CAWGGTGKETQYF.

J is TRBJ2-2 and V is TRBV9, with D unresolved. The ends were cut back, 0 bases at V and 0 bases at J, with 3 bases in the middle. Germline lookup yields CDR1 SGDLS and CDR2 YYNGEE. This CDR3 has 14 amino acids. CDR3 region: CASSVAPNTGELFF. The DNA for the CDR3 is TGTGCCAGCAGCGTAGCCCCGAACACCGGGGAGCTGTTTTTT.

The chain carries TRBV19 and TRBJ1-6; D gene uncertain. Trimming pared 1 base from V and 16 bases from J, leaving 14 bases between. The CDR3 consists of 13 residues. Per germline, CDR1 LNHDA and CDR2 SQIVND (reference sequence). This CDR3 is CASSIGETGGLHF. The CDR3 DNA sequence: TGTGCCAGTAGTATAGGGGAGACTGGAGGGCTCCACTTT.

The V and J genes are TRBV9 and TRBJ2-4; D ambiguous. CDR1 and CDR2 from the germline V gene are SGDLS and YYNGEE. The CDR3 sequence is 15 residues long. V lost 4 bases and J lost 0, with 11 bases in between. As DNA, the CDR3 is TGTGCCAGCAGCCCCTCGAGTGGAGCCAAAAACATTCAGTACTTC. Its protein is CASSPSSGAKNIQYF.

The CDR3, as DNA: TGTGCCAGCCGGGAAGAGGGGATGAACACCGGGGAGCTGTTTTTT. This gives the protein CASREEGMNTGELFF. The rearrangement links TRBV19 to TRBJ2-2, with D perhaps assigned TRBD1 or TRBD2 (5 bases each). The CDR3 has 15 amino acids. CDR1 and CDR2 (germline): LNHDA, SQIVND (reference sequence). V was clipped by 9 bases and J by 1 base, with 15 bases between them. The full variable domain, with the rest looked up from reference TRBV19 and TRBJ2-2, is DGGITQSPKYLFRKEGQNVTLSCEQNLNHDAMYWYRQDPGQGLRLIYYSQIVNDFQKGDIAEGYSVSREKKESFPLTVTSAQKNPTAFYLCASREEGMNTGELFFGEGSRLTVL.

The chain couples TRBV11-2 to TRBJ1-2; D possibly corresponds to TRBD1 (5 bases). Germline V lookup: CDR1 SGHAT, CDR2 FQNNGV. The CDR3 contains 15 residues. The germline V and J ends were trimmed by 0 bases and 4 bases, with 12 bases remaining between them. CDR3: CASSLESGTAYGYTF. DNA of the CDR3: TGTGCCAGCAGCTTAGAGTCCGGGACGGCCTATGGCTACACCTTC.

The chain combines TRBV27 with TRBJ2-7; D gene uncertain. V was cut by 2 bases and J by 6 bases, with 5 bases left in between. The CDR3 consists of 11 residues. Germline assignment: CDR1 MNHEY and CDR2 SMNVEV (reference sequence). The CDR3 sequence is CASSLLGEQYF. Written as DNA, the CDR3 is TGTGCCAGCAGTTTACTAGGCGAGCAGTACTTC.

The gene calls are TRBV5-1 and TRBJ2-3; D might be TRBD1 or TRBD2, each matching 5 bases. Trimming stripped 0 bases from V and 4 bases from J, with 18 bases between. This CDR3 has 17 amino acids. CDR1 and CDR2 (germline): SGHRS, YFSETQ. The CDR3 nucleotides read TGCGCCAGCAGCTTGGGAGGGGCCAGCGTCCAAGCAGATACGCAGTATTTT. Translation: CASSLGGASVQADTQYF.

The chain links TRBV5-1 to TRBJ2-7; possibly TRBD2 for D (6 bases). Germline V gives CDR1 SGHRS, CDR2 YFSETQ. This CDR3 region has 13 residues. V lost 3 bases to trimming and J lost 4 bases, with 11 bases between them. The DNA of the CDR3 is TGCGCCAGCAGCTCCAGTGGGGGGTACGAGCAGTACTTC. This gives the protein CASSSSGGYEQYF.

With respect to this clone: This may be a read error: a much more frequent sequence differs by one nucleotide. This chain links TRBV27 with TRBJ2-7; no reliable D call. Germline-derived CDR1 and CDR2 are MNHEY and SMNVEV (reference sequence). The CDR3 contains 11 residues. Trimming left V 5 bases short and J 2 bases short, with 4 bases between. The CDR3 DNA reads as TGTGCCAGCAGTACAGCCTACGAGCAGTACTTC. It yields the protein CASSTAYEQYF.

The CDR3 DNA reads TGTGCCAGCAGCTTGGGTAGGGGGGCACTCTCTGGGGCCAACGTCCTGACTTTC. This sequence encodes CASSLGRGALSGANVLTF. This chain uses TRBV11-1 with TRBJ2-6; tentatively, D is TRBD1 or TRBD2 (6 bases each). The CDR3 has 18 residues. CDR1 and CDR2 from the germline V gene are SGHAT and FQDESV (reference sequence). The V and J ends lost 3 bases and 0 bases respectively, with 15 bases between them.

The genes are TRBV10-2 and TRBJ2-3; weak D call: TRBD1 (6 bases). In germline, CDR1 is WSHSY, CDR2 SAAADI. The CDR3 spans 17 residues. V lost 6 bases to trimming and J lost 0 bases, with 19 bases between them. The CDR3 sequence: CASSPALRGSSTDTQYF. In DNA form, the CDR3 reads TGCGCCAGCAGCCCTGCCCTCAGGGGATCTAGCACAGATACGCAGTATTTT.

The V call is TRBV19, the J call TRBJ1-2; a weak D match, TRBD1 (6 bases). In germline, CDR1 is LNHDA, CDR2 SQIVND (reference sequence). This CDR3 region has 13 residues. For the CDR3, the DNA is TGTGCTTCAGGGGTACTGTTGGGCTATGGCTACACCTTC. Translated: CASGVLLGYGYTF.

V and J are TRBV7-2 and TRBJ2-7; D is undetermined. Per germline, CDR1 SGHTA and CDR2 FQGNSA. The CDR3 is 15 residues long. V was pared by 2 bases and J by 0 bases, with 11 bases between. The CDR3 spells CASSLQFSPSYEQYF. DNA of the CDR3: TGTGCCAGCAGCTTACAATTTTCCCCCTCCTACGAGCAGTACTTC.

The V and J genes are TRBV7-2 and TRBJ2-1; TRBD2 matches at 13 bases. The CDR3 sequence is 16 residues long. Per germline, CDR1 SGHTA and CDR2 FQGNSA. With V trimmed by 5 bases and J by 7 bases, 8 bases remained unmatched. The DNA of the CDR3 is TGTGCCAGCAGCATACAACTAGCGGGAGGGGGTAATGAGCAGTTCTTC. As protein: CASSIQLAGGGNEQFF.

This clone appeared a few times. This chain links TRBV27 with TRBJ2-2; possible D gene TRBD2, 5 bases. Per germline, CDR1 MNHEY and CDR2 SMNVEV (reference sequence). V lost 8 bases and J lost 4, with 14 bases in between. The length of the CDR3 is 14 residues. CDR3 bases: TGTGCCAGCCGGACTCGGACGGGCACCGGGGAGCTGTTTTTT. This gives the protein CASRTRTGTGELFF.

The chain uses TRBV27 and TRBJ1-1; D gene uncertain. The length of the CDR3 is 14 residues. Looked up from germline, CDR1 is MNHEY and CDR2 is SMNVEV (reference sequence). Deletions cut 5 bases from V and 1 base from J, with 11 bases between. The CDR3 nucleotides are TGTGCCAGCAGTGACCACCCACCGAACACTGAAGCTTTCTTT. Amino acids: CASSDHPPNTEAFF.

The chain joins TRBV6-1 to TRBJ1-2, with a possible D match to TRBD1 (5 bases). V was trimmed by 8 bases and J by 0 bases, leaving 16 bases between them. Germline V gene lookup returns CDR1 MNHNS and CDR2 SASEGT. The CDR3 spans 15 residues. CDR3 protein: CASSLGGSSNYGYTF. In nucleotides, the CDR3 is TGTGCCAGCTCACTTGGGGGTTCTTCTAACTATGGCTACACCTTC.

The gene calls are TRBV7-8 and TRBJ2-1; 7 bases are a match to TRBD2. The CDR3 consists of 16 residues. V dropped 7 bases and J dropped 2; count of bases not matched to a gene: 11. Germline CDR1 is SGHVS and CDR2 is FQNEAQ. CDR3 bases: TGTGCCAGCAAAAGGCTAGCGGAAAACCCCTACAATGAGCAGTTCTTC. This encodes CASKRLAENPYNEQFF.

This clone was detected once. The CDR3 is CASSPGRVVYEQYF. The CDR3 DNA follows: TGCGCCAGCAGCCCTGGAAGAGTGGTCTACGAGCAGTACTTC. This sequence joins TRBV4-1 and TRBJ2-7, with D hard to call. V was clipped by 4 bases and J by 3 bases, with 13 bases between them. Germline V gives CDR1 MGHRA, CDR2 YSYEKL. The CDR3 has 14 amino acids.